The next 28 T cell receptor beta chains were all read from a single sample in a study of T-cell reconstitution after alpha-beta-depleted transplantation in children. It was with unique molecular identifiers that the TCRbeta library was prepared. MiXCR, run by TCRdb on the PCR reads, gives a single entry per CDR3 protein. The sample consists of around 380,000 distinct CDR3 sequences, 9.5% to 13% of them appearing once. Specimen: PBMCs from the stem cell graft donor, collected from the stem cell graft. The receptors stem from a human donor who donated a stem cell graft to a child with acute myeloid leukemia.

In the case of this clonotype: A clone one base away is much larger, so this may be a read error. The rearrangement links TRBV6-1 to TRBJ2-2, with D unresolved. CDR3 length: 13 amino acids. Trimming left V 4 bases short and J 3 bases short, with 6 bases between. Germline V gene sequence: CDR1 MNHNS, CDR2 SASEGT. CDR3 protein: CASSASYTGELFF. The CDR3 DNA is TGTGCCAGCAGTGCATCGTACACCGGGGAGCTGTTTTTT.

This clonotype has only a few counts. The chain joins TRBV7-2 to TRBJ2-5, with TRBD2 matching over 8 bases. After removal of 2 bases from V and 4 bases from J, the junction contained 6 bases not matched to a gene. This CDR3 is built from 15 residues. Germline CDR1 reads SGHTA; CDR2 reads FQGNSA. The CDR3 DNA is TGTGCCAGCAGCTTACGCGACGGGAGGGCAGAGACCCAGTACTTC. Encoded protein: CASSLRDGRAETQYF.

This clonotype has ten or more counts. CDR3 sequence: CASSLSQGNEQFF. The CDR3, as DNA: TGTGCCAGCAGTTTATCCCAGGGGAATGAGCAGTTCTTC. This chain joins TRBV28 and TRBJ2-1; possible D gene TRBD1, 6 bases. V dropped 1 base and J dropped 7 bases, with 8 bases sitting between them. This CDR3 comprises 13 residues. Per the germline V gene, CDR1 is MDHEN and CDR2 is SYDVKM.

In its sample, this clonotype was seen a few times. The chain's CDR3 is CSAREGGSPLHF. The CDR3 nucleotides are TGCAGTGCTAGAGAAGGGGGTTCACCCCTCCACTTT. The V and J genes are TRBV20-1 and TRBJ1-6, with D possibly matching TRBD1 (6 bases). The V end lost 0 bases, the J end lost 9 bases, and 6 bases lay between the germline ends. The CDR3 sequence is 12 residues long. Germline V gene sequence: CDR1 DFQATT, CDR2 SNEGSKA (reference sequence).

This clonotype has a handful of counts. The gene calls are TRBV15 and TRBJ1-5; D gene uncertain. Germline V gene data show CDR1 as LNHNV and CDR2 as YYDKDF (reference sequence). The CDR3 loop spans 17 amino acids. The ends were cut back, 4 bases at V and 0 bases at J, with 16 bases in the middle. The CDR3 bases are TGTGCCACCAGCATCATCCCCCCAAAGACTAGCAATCAGCCCCAGCATTTT. This codes for CATSIIPPKTSNQPQHF.

A few counts support this clonotype. The chain links TRBV29-1 to TRBJ1-1, with D unresolved. CDR3 length: 12 residues. The V gene lost 5 bases and the J gene lost 1 base, with 8 bases spanning the gap. CDR1 is SQVTM, CDR2 ANQGSEA, per germline. The CDR3 coding sequence is TGCAGCGTTCTCTCAACGAACACTGAAGCTTTCTTT. Its translation is CSVLSTNTEAFF.

This clonotype appeared a few times. The J gene is TRBJ2-1, the V gene TRBV7-2; a possible D gene is TRBD2 (6 bases). Deletions cut 5 bases from V and 10 bases from J, with 15 bases between. Germline lookup yields CDR1 SGHTA and CDR2 FQGNSA. There are 13 residues in the CDR3. CDR3 amino acids: CASSRSGLLEQFF. DNA of the CDR3: TGTGCCAGCAGCCGATCGGGACTCCTCGAGCAGTTCTTC. Full variable domain (rest looked up from reference TRBV7-2 and TRBJ2-1): GAGVSQSPSNKVTEKGKDVELRCDPISGHTALYWYRQSLGQGLEFLIYFQGNSAPDKSGLPSDRFSAERTGGSVSTLTIQRTQQEDSAVYLCASSRSGLLEQFFGPGTRLTVL.

The table lists this clonotype with many counts. The chain joins TRBV4-3 to TRBJ1-2; D gene unclear. CDR3 length equals 12 residues. CDR1 is LGHNA, CDR2 YSLEER, per germline. V lost 3 bases and J lost 0, with 2 bases in between. CDR3 nucleotides: TGCGCCAGCAGCCAGTCTAACTATGGCTACACCTTC. It encodes CASSQSNYGYTF.

This clonotype was picked up a small number of times. CDR3 nucleotides: TGTGCCAGCAGCTCGGACATGTACGAGCAGTACGTC. This codes for CASSSDMYEQYV. The chain carries TRBV7-9 and TRBJ2-7, with a weak D call TRBD1 (5 bases). The ends were cut back, 4 bases at V and 4 bases at J, with 8 bases in the middle. Germline CDR1 reads SEHNR; CDR2 reads FQNEAQ (reference sequence). The CDR3 has 12 residues.

The chain combines TRBV27 with TRBJ2-7; no clear D gene. This CDR3 region has 12 residues. Germline V gene sequence: CDR1 MNHEY, CDR2 SMNVEV (reference sequence). CDR3 sequence: CASSLQSYQQYV. The CDR3 DNA sequence: TGTGCCAGCAGTTTACAATCCTACCAGCAGTACGTC.

The table lists this clonotype with many counts. The rearrangement uses TRBV7-9 and TRBJ2-3; D is undetermined. This CDR3 is 15 amino acids long. Trimming cost V 7 bases and J 5 bases, with 19 bases left between them. Germline V gene data show CDR1 as SEHNR and CDR2 as FQNEAQ (reference sequence). The CDR3 nucleotides are TGTGCCAGCACCGAATTACTTATAGACGTAGATACGCAGTATTTT. The encoded protein is CASTELLIDVDTQYF.

CDR3: CASSPHSGNEQYF. For the CDR3, the DNA is TGTGCCAGCAGCCCCCACTCGGGGAACGAGCAGTACTTC. The J gene is TRBJ2-7, the V gene TRBV7-2; D might be TRBD2 (5 bases). This CDR3 comprises 13 residues. Between the trimmed V and J ends, which lost 5 bases and 5 bases, there was a span of 13 bases. Looked up from germline, CDR1 is SGHTA and CDR2 is FQGNSA.

The table lists this clonotype with a few counts. The chain is built from TRBV7-2 and TRBJ2-7, with 8 bases that match TRBD2. Unmatched junction bases numbered 10, after V lost 5 bases and J lost 7 bases. Germline V gene lookup returns CDR1 SGHTA and CDR2 FQGNSA. This CDR3 is built from 14 residues. The CDR3 DNA is TGTGCCAGCAGCCTTGCGGGGGGTTCTAGGGAGCAGTACGTC. Protein: CASSLAGGSREQYV.

This clonotype was seen only a few times. The J gene is TRBJ2-4, the V gene TRBV12-3 or TRBV12-4; D is unresolved. V lost 5 bases to trimming and J lost 7 bases, with 12 bases between them. The CDR3 extends over 13 amino acids. The CDR3 DNA reads TGTGCCAGCAGTAATAGGGTGGAGAACATTCAGTACTTC. Translation gives CASSNRVENIQYF.

The V call is TRBV5-1, the J call TRBJ2-5, with a weak D call TRBD2 (5 bases). The ends were cut back, 3 bases at V and 5 bases at J, with 14 bases in the middle. In germline, CDR1 is SGHRS, CDR2 YFSETQ. The CDR3 length is 14 residues. For the CDR3, the DNA is TGCGCCAGCAGCTCCGGGATCCCTTCGGAGACCCAGTACTTC. This codes for CASSSGIPSETQYF.

The table lists this clonotype with a few counts. V and J are TRBV11-2 and TRBJ2-1; TRBD2 is a possible D gene (6 bases). Trimming left V 1 base short and J 5 bases short, with 18 bases between. This CDR3 contains 17 residues. Germline loops: CDR1 SGHAT, CDR2 FQNNGV. CDR3 bases: TGTGCCAGCAGCTTAGGCCGGGAGTCCCTCCTAAACAATGAGCAGTTCTTC. Translation gives CASSLGRESLLNNEQFF. Full variable domain (missing parts from reference TRBV11-2 and TRBJ2-1): EAGVAQSPRYKIIEKRQSVAFWCNPISGHATLYWYQQILGQGPKLLIQFQNNGVVDDSQLPKDRFSAERLKGVDSTLKIQPAKLEDSAVYLCASSLGRESLLNNEQFFGPGTRLTVL.

This clonotype was observed at least ten times. This sequence joins TRBV25-1 and TRBJ2-7, with a weak D call TRBD2 (5 bases). This CDR3 contains 22 residues. Trimming cost V 1 base and J 1 base, with 32 bases left between them. Germline CDR1 is MGHDK and CDR2 is SYGVNS. The CDR3 DNA sequence: TGTGCCAGCAGTGAATCGTTATTCGGGAACGGTCGGCTTCAGGTTGATTCCTACGAGCAGTACGTC. Its translation is CASSESLFGNGRLQVDSYEQYV.

This clonotype came up a few times. This rearrangement joins TRBV20-1 to TRBJ2-1; D is uncertain. There are 12 residues in the CDR3. V was trimmed by 4 bases and J by 7 bases, leaving 11 bases between them. CDR1 is DFQATT, CDR2 SNEGSKA, per germline (reference sequence). The CDR3 loop reads CSATAVLNEQFF. The CDR3 coding sequence is TGCAGTGCTACGGCGGTCCTTAATGAGCAGTTCTTC.

This clonotype was recorded many times. The rearrangement uses TRBV20-1 and TRBJ2-2; 10 bases match TRBD2. This CDR3 has 15 amino acids. Germline loops: CDR1 DFQATT, CDR2 SNEGSKA (reference sequence). J lost 7 bases, V lost 1 base, and 6 bases had no gene match. The CDR3 DNA follows: TGCAGTGCTAGAGCCCTAGCGGGAGTGATCGGGGAGCTGTTTTTT. Protein: CSARALAGVIGELFF.

V is TRBV3-1 and J is TRBJ1-1; D is perhaps TRBD1 (5 bases). Trimming cost V 2 bases and J 1 base, with 17 bases left between them. CDR1 and CDR2 from the germline V gene are LGHDT and YNNKEL (reference sequence). CDR3 length: 17 amino acids. The CDR3 loop is CASSQNYRGVTNTEAFF. The CDR3 DNA follows: TGTGCCAGCAGCCAAAACTACCGGGGGGTGACGAACACTGAAGCTTTCTTT.

This clonotype was observed a few times. This rearrangement joins TRBV7-2 to TRBJ2-5; D is ambiguous. The CDR3 spans 14 residues. The germline V and J ends were trimmed by 1 base and 2 bases, with 8 bases remaining between them. Germline V gene lookup returns CDR1 SGHTA and CDR2 FQGNSA. The CDR3 sequence: CASSLVWQQETQYF. As DNA, the CDR3 is TGTGCCAGCAGCTTAGTTTGGCAGCAAGAGACCCAGTACTTC.

In this sample, this clonotype turned up once. The rearrangement links TRBV6-2 or TRBV6-3 to TRBJ2-5; D unclear. The germline V gene has CDR1 MNHEY and CDR2 SVGEGT. This CDR3 contains 11 residues. Trimming shortened V by 2 bases and J by 5 bases, and 3 bases separated the two germline ends. The CDR3 DNA reads as TGTGCCAGCAGTTACACTGAGACCCAGTACTTC. This translates into CASSYTETQYF.

This clonotype was observed a handful of times. This rearrangement joins TRBV10-2 to TRBJ2-3; no definite D call. This CDR3 is 15 amino acids long. V shed 1 base and J shed 0 bases, with 8 bases lying between them. Germline loops: CDR1 WSHSY, CDR2 SAAADI. The CDR3 region has the DNA TGCGCCAGCAGTGAGTGGCGGCTCAGCACAGATACGCAGTATTTT. Translated: CASSEWRLSTDTQYF.

A few counts support this clonotype. In DNA form, the CDR3 reads TGTGCCAGCACCCATCTGGGGGGGAAGAACACCGGGGAGCTGTTTTTT. Amino acid sequence: CASTHLGGKNTGELFF. This rearrangement joins TRBV12-3 or TRBV12-4 to TRBJ2-2; 7 bases agree with TRBD2. Unmatched junction bases numbered 9, after V lost 7 bases and J lost 1 base. The CDR3 is made up of 16 amino acids.

This clonotype turned up a few times. The V gene is TRBV20-1, the J gene TRBJ2-1, with 10 bases aligning to TRBD2. The ends lost 0 bases at V and 8 bases at J; junction bases unmatched: 10. CDR3 length: 16 residues. Per germline, CDR1 DFQATT and CDR2 SNEGSKA (reference sequence). The CDR3 bases are TGCAGTGCTAGAGATATCGGACTAGCGGTTGGGTATGAGCAGTTCTTC. It is translated as CSARDIGLAVGYEQFF.

The gene calls are TRBV2 and TRBJ2-5, with TRBD2 as a possible D gene (5 bases). CDR3 length: 15 residues. V lost 0 bases and J 5 bases, leaving 13 bases between the germline ends. Germline CDR1 is SNHLY and CDR2 is FYNNEI. The CDR3 bases are TGTGCCAGCAGTGAAGCAGAGGACCCGGGGGAGACCCAGTACTTC. Amino acid sequence: CASSEAEDPGETQYF. Full variable domain (outside the CDR3, taken from reference TRBV2 and TRBJ2-5): EPEVTQTPSHQVTQMGQEVILRCVPISNHLYFYWYRQILGQKVEFLVSFYNNEISEKSEIFDDQFSVERPDGSNFTLKIRSTKLEDSAMYFCASSEAEDPGETQYFGPGTRLLVL.

The chain is built from TRBV5-1 and TRBJ2-2; TRBD1 matches 9 bases. V shed 5 bases and J 7 bases; nucleotides not matched to a gene: 9. The V gene's germline CDR1 is SGHRS and CDR2 YFSETQ. The CDR3 spans 15 residues. CDR3 residues: CASRPTQGADGELFF. The CDR3, as DNA: TGCGCCAGCAGACCAACACAGGGGGCGGACGGGGAGCTGTTTTTT.

The gene calls are TRBV7-4 and TRBJ1-1; 8 bases are shared with TRBD1. The CDR3 length is 12 residues. Trimming removed 8 bases from V and 5 bases from J; junction bases left unmatched: 4. Per the germline V gene, CDR1 is SGHVT and CDR2 is SQSDAQ. CDR3 protein: CASYQGATEAFF. CDR3 bases: TGTGCCAGCTACCAGGGGGCAACTGAAGCTTTCTTT. The complete variable domain, with remaining parts taken from reference TRBV7-4 and TRBJ1-1, reads GAGVSQSPRYKVAKRGRDVALRCDSISGHVTLYWYRQTLGQGSEVLTYSQSDAQRDKSGRPSGRFSAERPERSVSTLKIQRTEQGDSAVYLCASYQGATEAFFGQGTRLTVV.